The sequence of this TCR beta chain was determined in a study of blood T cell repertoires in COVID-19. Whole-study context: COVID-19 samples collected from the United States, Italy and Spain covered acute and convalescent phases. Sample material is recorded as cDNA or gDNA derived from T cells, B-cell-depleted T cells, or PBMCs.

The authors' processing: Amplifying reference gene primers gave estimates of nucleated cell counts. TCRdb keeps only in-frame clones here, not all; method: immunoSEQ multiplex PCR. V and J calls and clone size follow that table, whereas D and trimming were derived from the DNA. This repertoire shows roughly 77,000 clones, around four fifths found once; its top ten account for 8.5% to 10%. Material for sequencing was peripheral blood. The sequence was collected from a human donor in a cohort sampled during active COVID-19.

CDR3 in amino acids: CASSLAGTGNGNPDTQYF. Written as DNA, the CDR3 is TGTGCCAGCAGCCTTGCCGGGACAGGGAACGGTAATCCAGATACGCAGTATTTT. The chain recombines TRBV7-2 with TRBJ2-3, with 9 bases that match TRBD1. Germline loops: CDR1 SGHTA, CDR2 FQGNSA. CDR3 size: 18 residues. V was clipped by 5 bases and J by 4 bases; unmatched bases: 16.